A single sample is the source of the 17 T cell receptor beta chains below, sequenced in a study of T-cell memory formation after mild COVID-19. From the 5' RACE reads, TCRdb called clonotypes with MiXCR, one entry per CDR3 protein. The table includes 250,000 to 300,000 distinct CDR3 sequences, around 15% detected once. The sample was PBMCs or a T cell subset sorted from them (not recorded which). The receptors stem from a man aged 18-30 years who had mild COVID-19 (a few samples of this study predate the infection). Cell type and time point are not known.

The chain employs TRBV12-3 or TRBV12-4 and TRBJ2-1; a weak D match, TRBD2 (5 bases). V dropped 10 bases and J dropped 5 bases, with 9 bases sitting between them. The CDR3 is 11 residues long. The CDR3 protein is CATSGDNEQFF. CDR3 bases: TGTGCCACCTCCGGGGACAATGAGCAGTTCTTC.

The V gene is TRBV4-1, the J gene TRBJ2-2, with TRBD1 matching 8 bases. Per germline, CDR1 MGHRA and CDR2 YSYEKL. This CDR3 has 17 residues. After removal of 3 bases from V and 5 bases from J, the junction contained 11 bases not matched to a gene. The CDR3 bases are TGCGCCAGCAGCCATCCCTCGGGGACAGGCACGACCGGGGAGCTGTTTTTT. Translating gives CASSHPSGTGTTGELFF.

V is TRBV7-9 and J is TRBJ2-7, with 9 bases identical to TRBD1. The CDR3 is 14 residues long. V shed 6 bases and J 4 bases; nucleotides not matched to a gene: 7. Germline loops: CDR1 SEHNR, CDR2 FQNEAQ (reference sequence). The CDR3 protein is CASRKQGALYEQYF. CDR3 bases: TGTGCCAGCAGGAAACAGGGGGCGCTTTACGAGCAGTACTTC.

This clonotype came up many times. The V gene is TRBV7-9, the J gene TRBJ2-5; 12 bases match TRBD2. This CDR3 spans 20 amino acids. With V trimmed by 6 bases and J by 0 bases, 17 bases remained unmatched. Looked up from germline, CDR1 is SEHNR and CDR2 is FQNEAQ (reference sequence). The CDR3 DNA reads as TGTGCCAGCAGACAGGGTACCGGACTAGCGGGGCATGAGTACCAAGAGACCCAGTACTTC. Residues: CASRQGTGLAGHEYQETQYF.

This clonotype was found many times. V and J are TRBV20-1 and TRBJ1-5, with D possibly matching TRBD1 (6 bases). Trimming removed 1 base at V and 2 bases at J, with 15 bases between. This CDR3 spans 16 amino acids. CDR1 and CDR2 (germline): DFQATT, SNEGSKA (reference sequence). The CDR3 nucleotides are TGCAGTGCTAGAGTCCGAGGCAGGGGTGGCAATCAGCCCCAGCATTTT. Translated: CSARVRGRGGNQPQHF.

This clonotype was seen only a few times. This rearrangement joins TRBV5-5 to TRBJ2-7; 8 nucleotides match TRBD2. CDR3 length: 15 amino acids. From germline, CDR1 is SGHKS and CDR2 YYEKEE (reference sequence). V gave up 4 bases and J gave up 0 bases; unmatched junction bases: 6. CDR3 protein: CASSPGGGNSYEQYF. CDR3 DNA sequence: TGTGCCAGCAGCCCGGGGGGGGGCAACTCCTACGAGCAGTACTTC.

The chain recombines TRBV7-2 with TRBJ2-1; D perhaps matches TRBD2 (6 bases). Trimming stripped 5 bases from V and 8 bases from J, with 16 bases between. Germline loops: CDR1 SGHTA, CDR2 FQGNSA. This CDR3 is built from 14 residues. This CDR3 reads CASSPRGGGDEQFF. The CDR3 coding sequence is TGTGCCAGCAGCCCTCGGGGCGGCGGGGATGAGCAGTTCTTC.

In its sample, this clonotype was seen a few times. V usage is TRBV21-1 and J usage is TRBJ2-7; TRBD1 is taken as the D call from the table, unchecked against the DNA. TRBV21-1 is given as a pseudogene. The CDR3 covers 13 residues. As DNA, the CDR3 is TGTGCCAGCAGTCGACAGGATTCCTACGAGCAGTACTTC. It is translated as CASSRQDSYEQYF.

This clonotype was observed a few times. An end of the junction differs from the germline gene, which may be a read error. The chain combines TRBV7-9 with TRBJ1-2, with D possibly TRBD1 on 5 matching bases. The CDR3 spans 8 residues. The germline CDR1 and CDR2 sequences are SEHNR and FQNEAQ (reference sequence). CDR3 region: CASSKQVF. Here the CDR3 DNA reads TGTGCCAGCAGCAAACAGGTCTTC. The full variable domain, with the rest looked up from reference TRBV7-9 and TRBJ1-2, is DTGVSQNPRHKITKRGQNVTFRCDPISEHNRLYWYRQTLGQGPEFLTYFQNEAQLEKSRLLSDRFSAERPKGSFSTLEIQRTEQGDSAMYLCASSKQVFGSGTRLTVV.

The chain is built from TRBV5-1 and TRBJ1-1; no clear D. Per germline, CDR1 SGHRS and CDR2 YFSETQ. This CDR3 is 14 amino acids long. V lost 0 bases and J 2 bases, leaving 8 bases between the germline ends. The CDR3 protein is CASSLGYGNTEAFF. The CDR3 DNA sequence: TGCGCCAGCAGCTTGGGGTATGGAAACACTGAAGCTTTCTTT. Full variable domain (remainder filled in from reference TRBV5-1 and TRBJ1-1): KAGVTQTPRYLIKTRGQQVTLSCSPISGHRSVSWYQQTPGQGLQFLFEYFSETQRNKGNFPGRFSGRQFSNSRSEMNVSTLELGDSALYLCASSLGYGNTEAFFGQGTRLTVV.

This chain links TRBV29-1 with TRBJ2-5, with TRBD2 matching 7 bases. Germline CDR1 is SQVTM and CDR2 is ANQGSEA. This CDR3 comprises 14 residues. The V gene end was trimmed by 2 bases and the J gene end by 2 bases; junction bases not matched to a gene: 5. The CDR3 DNA is TGCAGCGTTGAACCGAGGGGAGGGCAAGAGACCCAGTACTTC. Its protein product is CSVEPRGGQETQYF.

This clonotype has ten or more counts. This chain links TRBV5-1 with TRBJ2-1, with a tentative D call TRBD1 (5 bases). CDR1 and CDR2 from the germline V gene are SGHRS and YFSETQ. The CDR3 loop spans 16 amino acids. Trimming took 4 bases from V and 2 from J, leaving 16 bases between them. CDR3 nucleotide sequence: TGCGCCAGCAGCCTTCCATCCCCAGGGACCTACAATGAGCAGTTCTTC. Translating it yields CASSLPSPGTYNEQFF.

The CDR3 sequence: CATSRDRMGNSPLHF. In nucleotides, the CDR3 is TGTGCCACCAGCAGGGACAGGATGGGGAATTCACCCCTCCACTTT. V gene TRBV15 combines with J gene TRBJ1-6; 7 bases match TRBD1. Losses at the gene ends were 3 bases for V and 7 bases for J; bases not matched to a gene: 6. This CDR3 spans 15 amino acids. Germline CDR1 LNHNV, CDR2 YYDKDF (reference sequence). Based on the CDR3 plus reference TRBV15 and TRBJ1-6, the full variable domain is DAMVIQNPRYQVTQFGKPVTLSCSQTLNHNVMYWYQQKSSQAPKLLFHYYDKDFNNEADTPDNFQSRRPNTSFCFLDIRSPGLGDTAMYLCATSRDRMGNSPLHFGNGTRLTVT.

This clonotype was seen only a few times. This chain joins TRBV6-5 and TRBJ1-2; 12 bases are shared with TRBD1. The CDR3 is 17 residues long. J gave up 4 bases and V 7 bases, and 13 bases lay outside the gene matches. Germline-derived CDR1 and CDR2 are MNHEY and SVGAGI. The CDR3 DNA is TGTGCCAGCACCTCAAGCCCCGGGACAGGGGGCTTCTATGGCTACACCTTC. Its translation is CASTSSPGTGGFYGYTF.

This clonotype has a count of ten or more. This chain connects TRBV5-1 to TRBJ1-1, with 12 bases fitting TRBD1. CDR1 and CDR2 from the germline V gene are SGHRS and YFSETQ. V gave up 0 bases and J gave up 0 bases; unmatched junction bases: 3. This CDR3 is 17 amino acids long. The CDR3 DNA follows: TGCGCCAGCAGCTTGGGGGACAGGGGGCAAATGAACACTGAAGCTTTCTTT. Protein: CASSLGDRGQMNTEAFF.

The chain recombines TRBV4-3 with TRBJ2-3; 10 nucleotides agree with TRBD1. Germline loops: CDR1 LGHNA, CDR2 YSLEER. The V and J ends lost 0 bases and 3 bases, in that order; junction bases with no gene match: 6. This CDR3 is built from 17 residues. CDR3 amino acids: CASSQETGQGVTDTQYF. The CDR3 coding sequence is TGCGCCAGCAGCCAAGAAACAGGACAGGGGGTAACAGATACGCAGTATTTT.

This clonotype was seen repeatedly, ten times or more. The chain couples TRBV20-1 to TRBJ2-3, with 8 bases matching TRBD2. The germline CDR1 and CDR2 sequences are DFQATT and SNEGSKA (reference sequence). Losses at the gene ends were 7 bases for V and 3 bases for J; bases not matched to a gene: 9. CDR3 length: 14 residues. As DNA, the CDR3 is TGCAGTGTCGCACGGGGGGGTTGGACAGATACGCAGTATTTT. It codes for CSVARGGWTDTQYF.